The subject of this entry is one T cell receptor (beta chain). Its antigen is currently unknown. Sample-barcoded 5' priming and a J-beta primer mix drove a second PCR of about 7 to 12 cycles. The study obtained at least 2.5 million CDR3-containing paired-end reads from every sample. TCRdb reprocessed the 5' RACE reads via MiXCR and lists one record per CDR3 protein. Of about 780,000 distinct CDR3 sequences listed, 35% to 50% are singletons. This sample is part of a study of blood T cells in healthy people across ages. Study-wide results and caveats: Observed TCR beta diversity per million T cells went down as age went up. This fall followed a roughly linear course with age.

The germline gives CDR1 KGHSH, CDR2 LQKENI. The germline V and J ends were trimmed by 0 bases and 8 bases, with 11 bases remaining between them. This CDR3 is built from 14 residues. Source material: blood. This TCR was sampled from an elderly man in good health. The chain combines TRBV18 with TRBJ2-1, with D perhaps matching TRBD1 (6 bases). CDR3 DNA sequence: TGTGCCAGCTCACCACCCCAGGGGTGGGATGAGCAGTTCTTC. It is translated as CASSPPQGWDEQFF.